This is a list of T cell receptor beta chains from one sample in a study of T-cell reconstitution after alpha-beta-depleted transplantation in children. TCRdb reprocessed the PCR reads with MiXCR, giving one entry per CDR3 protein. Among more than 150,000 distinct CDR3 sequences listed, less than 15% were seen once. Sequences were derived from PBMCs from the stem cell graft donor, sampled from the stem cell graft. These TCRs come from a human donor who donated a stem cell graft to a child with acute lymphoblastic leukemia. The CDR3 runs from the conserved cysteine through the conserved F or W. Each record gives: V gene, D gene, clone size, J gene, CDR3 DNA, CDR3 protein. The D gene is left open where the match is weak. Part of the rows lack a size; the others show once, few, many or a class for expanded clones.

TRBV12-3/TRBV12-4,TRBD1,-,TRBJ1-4,TGTGCCAGCAGTAGCGGACAGGGGGCGCCTCGTGAAAAACTGTTTTTT,CASSSGQGAPREKLFF
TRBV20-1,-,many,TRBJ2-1,TGCAGTGCCCGCCCTATATTGGATGAGCAGTTCTTC,CSARPILDEQFF
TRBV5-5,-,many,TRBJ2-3,TGTGCCAGCAGCCCTGGACTCATTTCAGATACGCAGTATTTT,CASSPGLISDTQYF
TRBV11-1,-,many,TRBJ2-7,TGTGCCAGCAGCATGGACGGCGACTACGAGCAGTACTTC,CASSMDGDYEQYF
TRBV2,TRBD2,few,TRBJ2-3,TGTGCCAGGACGACTAGCGGAAGGAACACAGATACGCAGTATTTT,CARTTSGRNTDTQYF
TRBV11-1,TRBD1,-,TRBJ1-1,TGTGCCAGCAGCTTAAACAGGGGGAACACTGAAGCTTTCTTT,CASSLNRGNTEAFF
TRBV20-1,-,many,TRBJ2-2,TGCAGTGCTAGAGATGGAAGGGGGGCCACCGGGGAGCTGTTTTTT,CSARDGRGATGELFF
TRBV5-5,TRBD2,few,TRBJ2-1,TGTGCCAGCAGCTTCTACGAGTGGCTAGCGGGAAGGGGTGAGCAGTTCTTC,CASSFYEWLAGRGEQFF
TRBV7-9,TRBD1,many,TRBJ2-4,TGTGCCAGCAGCTTACCTCAGGGGGCCGTAGTCATTCAGTACTTC,CASSLPQGAVVIQYF
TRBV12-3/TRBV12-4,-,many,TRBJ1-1,TGTGCCAGCAGCCCAAATTTGGGCAGGGGGAACACTGAAGCTTTCTTT,CASSPNLGRGNTEAFF
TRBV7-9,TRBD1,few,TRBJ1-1,TGTGCCAGCAGCTTAGACAGGGGGGAAGAAGCTTTCTTT,CASSLDRGEEAFF
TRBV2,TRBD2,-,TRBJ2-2,TGTGCCAGCAGTGTTTTGTCTAGCGGGGCCACCGGGGAGCTGTTTTTT,CASSVLSSGATGELFF
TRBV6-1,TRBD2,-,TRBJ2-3,TGTGCCAGCCGCCTGGAGATAGCGGGAGGGGCAGATACGCAGTATTTT,CASRLEIAGGADTQYF
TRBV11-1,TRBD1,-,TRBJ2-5,TGTGCCAGCAGCTATCCGGGACAGGGGGAGAGGACCCAGTACTTC,CASSYPGQGERTQYF
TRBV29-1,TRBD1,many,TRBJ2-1,TGCAGCGTTGAAGCTAGGGGACAGGTGTTGAATGAGCAGTTCTTC,CSVEARGQVLNEQFF
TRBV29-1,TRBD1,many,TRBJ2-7,TGCAGCGCCCGGACGGGACAGGGTTCGGTCGAGCAGTACTTC,CSARTGQGSVEQYF
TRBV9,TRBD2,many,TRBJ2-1,TGTGCCAGCAGCGTAGGCGGGAGATACGACAATGAGCAGTTCTTC,CASSVGGRYDNEQFF
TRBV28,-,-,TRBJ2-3,TGTGCCAGCAGTTCCCCGGGCCTCTTAAGCACAGATACGCAGTATTTT,CASSSPGLLSTDTQYF
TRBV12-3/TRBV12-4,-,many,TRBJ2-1,TGTGCCAGCAGTCCCCCGCAAGGGGACCCCAGTCCCAATGAGCAGTTCTTC,CASSPPQGDPSPNEQFF
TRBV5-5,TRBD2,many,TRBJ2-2,TGTGCCAGCAGCCTTCTAGCGGGAGCGGCCGGGGAGCTGTTTTTT,CASSLLAGAAGELFF
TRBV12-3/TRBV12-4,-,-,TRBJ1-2,TGTGCCAGCAGTTGGGATGAGGGGTTTAACTATGGCTACACCTTC,CASSWDEGFNYGYTF
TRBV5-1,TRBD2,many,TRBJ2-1,TGCGCCAGCAACAATCTAGCGGGAGAAATGCATGAGCAGTTCTTC,CASNNLAGEMHEQFF
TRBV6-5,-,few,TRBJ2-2,TGTGCCAGCAGTTCCCAGTCAGGGGGGGCCGGGGAGCTGTTTTTT,CASSSQSGGAGELFF
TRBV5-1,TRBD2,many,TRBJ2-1,TGCGCCAGCAGCATAGGGACTAACTCCTACAATGAGCAGTTCTTC,CASSIGTNSYNEQFF
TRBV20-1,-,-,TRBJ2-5,TGCAGTGCTAGAGGCCCGCAAGAGACCCAGTACTTC,CSARGPQETQYF
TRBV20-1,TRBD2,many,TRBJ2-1,TGCAGTGCGCCACTAGCGGGAGCCCACAATGAGCAGTTCTTC,CSAPLAGAHNEQFF
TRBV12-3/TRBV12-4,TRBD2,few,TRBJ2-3,TGTGCCAGCAGTTTCTTCGGGAGGGCAGATACGCAGTATTTT,CASSFFGRADTQYF
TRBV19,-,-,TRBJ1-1,TGTGCCAGTAGTATGATACAGGGAGTGAACACTGAAGCTTTCTTT,CASSMIQGVNTEAFF
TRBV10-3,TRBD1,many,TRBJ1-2,TGTGCCATCAGTGGACCGGGACAGGGCTCCGGCTACACCTTC,CAISGPGQGSGYTF